A single sample is the source of the 22 T cell receptor beta chains below, sequenced in a study of neurological immune-mediated disorders. One entry per CDR3 protein results from TCRdb running MiXCR on the 5' RACE reads. Of 81,000 or so distinct CDR3 sequences in the sample, roughly 4.8% were seen once. Sequencing used PBMCs. Receptor source: a woman aged 25 to 39 with multiple sclerosis.

This clonotype has more than one count but fewer than ten. A read error may explain this, as a much larger clone is one base away. V is TRBV20-1 and J is TRBJ1-2, with a possible D match to TRBD1 (6 bases). The CDR3 contains 13 residues. Looked up from germline, CDR1 is DFQATT and CDR2 is SNEGSKA (reference sequence). Trimming pared 7 bases from V and 7 bases from J, leaving 19 bases between. The CDR3, as DNA: TGCAGTGACGCCCCGGACAGCTATGGTGGCTACACCTTC. Translation gives CSDAPDSYGGYTF.

Only a few counts were recorded for this clonotype. This may arise from a read error, as a much more abundant clone is one base away. The V and J genes are TRBV5-1 and TRBJ1-4; 8 nucleotides align to TRBD1. The CDR3 covers 15 residues. V lost 3 bases, J lost 4 bases, and 5 bases stayed unmatched. CDR1 is SGHRS and CDR2 is YFSETQ in the germline V gene. The CDR3 here is CASSYQGAFNEKLFF. CDR3 coding DNA: TGCGCCAGCAGCTACCAGGGGGCCTTTAATGAAAAACTGTTTTTT.

This clonotype was detected ten times or more. This chain joins TRBV28 and TRBJ2-6, with 8 bases lining up with TRBD1. The CDR3 runs to 15 residues. The V segment lost 3 bases and the J segment 3 bases; nucleotides outside the gene matches: 1. Germline V CDR1 and CDR2: MDHEN, SYDVKM. In DNA, the CDR3 is TGTGCCAGCAGTTTCAGGGGGCTTGGGGCCAACGTCCTGACTTTC. It encodes CASSFRGLGANVLTF.

This clonotype has ten or more counts. This chain links TRBV10-2 with TRBJ2-3, with D hard to call. Germline V gene data show CDR1 as WSHSY and CDR2 as SAAADI. Trimming stripped 6 bases from V and 5 bases from J, with 12 bases between. The CDR3 is 13 residues long. CDR3 loop: CASRETLGDTQYF. The DNA of the CDR3 is TGCGCCAGCAGGGAGACTCTGGGAGATACGCAGTATTTT.

This clonotype came up many times. The chain recombines TRBV20-1 with TRBJ1-4, with D possibly matching TRBD1 (5 bases). Trimming stripped 5 bases from V and 5 bases from J, with 15 bases between. The length of the CDR3 is 14 residues. CDR1 and CDR2 from the germline V gene are DFQATT and SNEGSKA (reference sequence). CDR3 nucleotide sequence: TGCAGTGCTCCAGTGGGGGGGAACAATGAAAAACTGTTTTTT. Translated, it gives CSAPVGGNNEKLFF.

Of note for this clonotype: This may stem from a read error, because a much larger clone lies one nucleotide away. The V gene is TRBV5-1, the J gene TRBJ2-4; 8 bases agree with TRBD2. This CDR3 region has 12 residues. Germline loops: CDR1 SGHRS, CDR2 YFSETQ. The CDR3 here is CASTGREKIQYF. The CDR3 DNA reads TGCGCCAGCACCGGGAGGGAAAAAATTCAGTACTTC. The whole variable domain, filled in from reference TRBV5-1 and TRBJ2-4, reads KAGVTQTPRYLIKTRGQQVTLSCSPISGHRSVSWYQQTPGQGLQFLFEYFSETQRNKGNFPGRFSGRQFSNSRSEMNVSTLELGDSALYLCASTGREKIQYFGAGTRLSVL.

The sample holds many counts of this clonotype. The chain is built from TRBV5-1 and TRBJ2-1, with 10 nucleotides matching TRBD2. The CDR3 loop spans 16 amino acids. J lost 3 bases, V lost 4 bases, and 7 bases had no gene match. Germline CDR1 is SGHRS and CDR2 is YFSETQ. The DNA of the CDR3 is TGCGCCAGCAGCGTGGGACTAGCGTCGGGCTACAATGAGCAGTTCTTC. It yields the protein CASSVGLASGYNEQFF.

The V call is TRBV6-5, the J call TRBJ1-2; D gene unclear. The CDR3 totals 15 residues. The germline gives CDR1 MNHEY, CDR2 SVGAGI. Trimming left V 7 bases short and J 0 bases short, with 15 bases between. CDR3 in amino acids: CASTARSTANYGYTF. CDR3 bases: TGTGCCAGCACCGCACGGTCCACAGCTAACTATGGCTACACCTTC.

In its sample, this clonotype was seen many times. V is TRBV5-1 and J is TRBJ2-3, with no clear D. Germline V lookup: CDR1 SGHRS, CDR2 YFSETQ. V was trimmed by 0 bases and J by 0 bases, leaving 8 bases between them. The CDR3 has 15 amino acids. The CDR3 sequence is CASSLEAVSTDTQYF. CDR3 coding DNA: TGCGCCAGCAGCTTGGAGGCGGTTAGCACAGATACGCAGTATTTT.

In its sample, this clonotype was seen many times. The chain carries TRBV5-1 and TRBJ2-1, with D possibly TRBD2 on 5 matching bases. Trimming cost V 1 base and J 5 bases, with 13 bases left between them. Germline loops: CDR1 SGHRS, CDR2 YFSETQ. The CDR3 has 15 amino acids. The CDR3 DNA reads as TGCGCCAGCAGCTTGCATGGTCCCGGGGACAATGAGCAGTTCTTC. Its protein product is CASSLHGPGDNEQFF. Full variable domain (missing parts from reference TRBV5-1 and TRBJ2-1): KAGVTQTPRYLIKTRGQQVTLSCSPISGHRSVSWYQQTPGQGLQFLFEYFSETQRNKGNFPGRFSGRQFSNSRSEMNVSTLELGDSALYLCASSLHGPGDNEQFFGPGTRLTVL.

Many counts were recorded for this clonotype. The chain recombines TRBV3-1 with TRBJ1-6; D is unresolved. Looked up from germline, CDR1 is LGHDT and CDR2 is YNNKEL (reference sequence). V was cut by 0 bases and J by 6 bases, with 9 bases left in between. The CDR3 contains 15 residues. This CDR3 reads CASSQDARSNSPLHF. DNA for the CDR3: TGTGCCAGCAGCCAAGACGCCAGGAGTAATTCACCCCTCCACTTT.

This clonotype was recorded at least ten times. The CDR3 DNA follows: TGCAGTGCCAACTTCGAGGGGCCGGGGGATACGCAGTATTTT. Translation: CSANFEGPGDTQYF. This chain links TRBV20-1 with TRBJ2-3; D assignment may be TRBD1 or TRBD2 (5 bases each). CDR1 and CDR2 (germline): DFQATT, SNEGSKA (reference sequence). The CDR3 has 14 amino acids. Trimming took 6 bases from V and 6 from J, leaving 19 bases between them.

The V and J genes are TRBV12-5 and TRBJ2-5; D gene ambiguous. The V gene's germline CDR1 is LGHNT and CDR2 FRNRAP. V was shortened by 2 bases and J by 5 bases, with 12 bases between the two germline ends. There are 14 residues in the CDR3. The CDR3 is CASGLSTMAETQYF. The DNA for the CDR3 is TGTGCTAGTGGTTTGTCCACAATGGCGGAGACCCAGTACTTC. Combining the CDR3 with reference TRBV12-5 and TRBJ2-5 gives the whole variable domain DARVTQTPRHKVTEMGQEVTMRCQPILGHNTVFWYRQTMMQGLELLAYFRNRAPLDDSGMPKDRFSAEMPDATLATLKIQPSEPRDSAVYFCASGLSTMAETQYFGPGTRLLVL.

The gene calls are TRBV6-2 or TRBV6-3 and TRBJ1-6; no clear D gene. V lost 1 base and J 3 bases, leaving 7 bases between the germline ends. From germline, CDR1 is MNHEY and CDR2 SVGEGT. The CDR3 has 15 residues. This CDR3 reads CASSYLAGYNSPLHF. Written as DNA, the CDR3 is TGTGCCAGCAGTTACTTGGCAGGCTATAATTCACCCCTCCACTTT.

This clonotype was observed at least ten times. This chain connects TRBV6-4 to TRBJ2-1; tentative D call: TRBD1 (5 bases). The CDR3 extends over 13 amino acids. Germline-derived CDR1 and CDR2 are MRHNA and SNTAGT. Trimming removed 3 bases at V and 2 bases at J, with 5 bases between. The CDR3 bases are TGTGCCAGCAGTGAGGACACCTACAATGAGCAGTTCTTC. This encodes CASSEDTYNEQFF.

The sample holds many counts of this clonotype. The rearrangement uses TRBV20-1 and TRBJ2-3; 15 nucleotides align to TRBD2. The ends lost 3 bases at V and 2 bases at J; junction bases unmatched: 6. CDR3 length equals 17 residues. Germline CDR1 and CDR2: DFQATT and SNEGSKA (reference sequence). The CDR3 coding sequence is TGCAGTGCTAGTTCCGGGACTAGCGGGGGGTACACAGATACGCAGTATTTT. This codes for CSASSGTSGGYTDTQYF.

This clonotype occurred many times. The V gene is TRBV28, the J gene TRBJ1-4, with TRBD1 identical over 7 bases. The CDR3 has 14 amino acids. After removal of 4 bases from V and 5 bases from J, the junction contained 4 bases not matched to a gene. Germline CDR1 and CDR2: MDHEN and SYDVKM. This chain's CDR3 is CASSSGQINEKLFF. The DNA of the CDR3 is TGTGCCAGCAGTTCGGGACAGATCAATGAAAAACTGTTTTTT.

This clonotype was observed at least ten times. The chain recombines TRBV20-1 with TRBJ2-3; D is unclear. CDR1 is DFQATT and CDR2 is SNEGSKA in the germline V gene (reference sequence). Trimming cost V 7 bases and J 4 bases, with 12 bases left between them. The CDR3 is 12 residues long. The CDR3 reads CSVPFRADTQYF. CDR3 nucleotide sequence: TGCAGTGTTCCGTTCCGGGCAGATACGCAGTATTTT.

This clonotype was detected many times. This chain links TRBV12-3 or TRBV12-4 with TRBJ1-3, with 10 bases identical to TRBD1. The junction had 5 bases not matched to a gene; V was cut back by 5 bases and J by 4 bases. The CDR3 extends over 15 amino acids. CDR3 sequence: CASSPTGGNGNTIYF. The CDR3 coding sequence is TGTGCCAGCAGTCCGACAGGGGGCAACGGAAACACCATATATTTT.

This clonotype was counted at least ten times. The V gene is TRBV12-3 or TRBV12-4, the J gene TRBJ1-6; 7 bases match TRBD1. The CDR3 has 13 residues. Losses at the gene ends were 6 bases for V and 8 bases for J; bases not matched to a gene: 4. The CDR3 DNA sequence: TGTGCCAGCAGGGGACAGTTGGATTCACCCCTCCACTTT. It codes for CASRGQLDSPLHF.

This clonotype was counted at least ten times. The chain employs TRBV20-1 and TRBJ2-5; perhaps TRBD1 as D (5 bases). Between the trimmed V and J ends, which lost 2 bases and 4 bases, there was a span of 17 bases. This CDR3 has 15 amino acids. Germline V gives CDR1 DFQATT, CDR2 SNEGSKA (reference sequence). CDR3 region: CSARHLLGARETQYF. The CDR3 DNA is TGCAGTGCTAGACACCTTTTAGGGGCTCGAGAGACCCAGTACTTC.

This clonotype has a count of ten or more. This chain links TRBV20-1 with TRBJ1-5, with a weak D call TRBD1 (5 bases). V lost 3 bases and J 10 bases, leaving 19 bases between the germline ends. The CDR3 runs to 14 residues. Germline assignment: CDR1 DFQATT and CDR2 SNEGSKA (reference sequence). CDR3 sequence reads: CSASFGQGNSPQHF. The CDR3 nucleotides read TGCAGTGCTAGCTTCGGTCAGGGAAATAGTCCCCAGCATTTT.